This T cell receptor beta chain is drawn from a study of technical replicates of blood from a few donors. Germline assignment: CDR1 MNHNS and CDR2 SASEGT. The CDR3 covers 15 residues. Unmatched junction bases numbered 13, after V lost 5 bases and J lost 7 bases. Sequencing used immunoSEQ multiplex PCR; TCRdb keeps in-frame clones, though not all of them. Here the sample spans 75,000 to 90,000 clones, over 90% being singletons. Sample: T cells isolated from PBMCs. This receptor was obtained from a human donor in good health. This chain connects TRBV6-1 to TRBJ2-7; 8 bases line up with TRBD1. CDR3 bases: TGTGCCAGCAGTCCAAGTTGGCAGGGGGCGAGAGAGCAGTACTTC. Its protein is CASSPSWQGAREQYF.